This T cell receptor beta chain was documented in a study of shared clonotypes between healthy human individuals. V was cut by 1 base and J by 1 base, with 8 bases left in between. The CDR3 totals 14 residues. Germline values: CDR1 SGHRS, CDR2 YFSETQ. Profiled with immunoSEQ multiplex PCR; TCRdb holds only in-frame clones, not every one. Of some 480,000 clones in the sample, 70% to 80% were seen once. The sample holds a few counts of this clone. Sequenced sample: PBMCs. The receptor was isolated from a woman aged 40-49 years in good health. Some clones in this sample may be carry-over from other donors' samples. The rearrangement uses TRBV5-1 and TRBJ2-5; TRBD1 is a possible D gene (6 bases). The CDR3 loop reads CASSLQGLQETQYF. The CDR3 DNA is TGCGCCAGCAGCTTGCAGGGGCTCCAAGAGACCCAGTACTTC.